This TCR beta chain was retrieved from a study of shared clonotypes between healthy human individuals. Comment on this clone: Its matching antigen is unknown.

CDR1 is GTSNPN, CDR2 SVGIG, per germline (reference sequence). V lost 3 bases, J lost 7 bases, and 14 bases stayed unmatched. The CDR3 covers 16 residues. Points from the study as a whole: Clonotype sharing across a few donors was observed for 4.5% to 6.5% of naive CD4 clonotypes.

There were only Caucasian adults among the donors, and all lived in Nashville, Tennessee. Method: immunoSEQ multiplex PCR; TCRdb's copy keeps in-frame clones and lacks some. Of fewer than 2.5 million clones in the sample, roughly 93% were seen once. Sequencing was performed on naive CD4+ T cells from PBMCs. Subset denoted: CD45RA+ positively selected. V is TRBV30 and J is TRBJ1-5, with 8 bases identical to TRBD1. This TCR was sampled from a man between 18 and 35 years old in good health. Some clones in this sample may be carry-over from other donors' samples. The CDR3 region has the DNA TGTGCCTGGAGAAGGGGGGGCAGGGGGCAAGGACAGCCCCAGCATTTT. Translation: CAWRRGGRGQGQPQHF.